This TCR beta chain was sequenced during a study of blood T cell repertoires in COVID-19. J gave up 5 bases and V 6 bases, and 13 bases lay outside the gene matches. CDR1 is SGHRS, CDR2 YFSETQ, per germline. CDR3 length: 15 amino acids. Original analysis: Amplified reference gene primers provided the basis for estimating nucleated cell counts. Produced via immunoSEQ multiplex PCR; TCRdb's table is partial and in-frame only. That table supplies the V and J calls and clone size; D and trimming were determined from the DNA. The table includes about 95,000 clones, roughly 76% detected once. The sequence was obtained from a man older than 75 with COVID-19, enrolled during active disease. The sample consisted of peripheral blood. This rearrangement joins TRBV5-1 to TRBJ2-7; 8 bases are shared with TRBD1. In DNA, the CDR3 is TGCGCCAGCACTTTTTCGGGACAGGTATACGACGAGCAGTACTTC. Protein: CASTFSGQVYDEQYF.